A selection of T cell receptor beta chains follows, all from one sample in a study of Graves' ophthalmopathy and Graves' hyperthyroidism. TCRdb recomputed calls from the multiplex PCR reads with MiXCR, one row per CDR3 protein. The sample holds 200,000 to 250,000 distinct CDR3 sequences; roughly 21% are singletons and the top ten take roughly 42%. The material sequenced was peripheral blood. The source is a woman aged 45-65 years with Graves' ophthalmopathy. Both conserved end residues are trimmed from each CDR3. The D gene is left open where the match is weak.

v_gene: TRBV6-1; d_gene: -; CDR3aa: ASSPGPVNQPQH
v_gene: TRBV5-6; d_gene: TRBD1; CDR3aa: ASSAVTGVETQY
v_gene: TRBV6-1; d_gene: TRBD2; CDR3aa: ASNPSGGQETQY
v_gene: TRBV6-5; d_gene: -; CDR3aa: ASRGTANQPQH
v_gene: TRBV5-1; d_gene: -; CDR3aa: ASSLGGGGTEAF
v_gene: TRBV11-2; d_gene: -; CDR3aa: ASSLVRGGAEAF
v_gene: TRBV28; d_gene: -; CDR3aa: ASLGGEGNQPQH
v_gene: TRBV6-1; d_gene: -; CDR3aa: ASSAGVFTSSGANVLT
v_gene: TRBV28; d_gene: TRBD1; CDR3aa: ASSGPLSGTGVETQY
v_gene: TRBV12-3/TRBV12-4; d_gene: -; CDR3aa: ASSPDYGYT
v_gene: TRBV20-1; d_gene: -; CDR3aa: SALRTSETQY
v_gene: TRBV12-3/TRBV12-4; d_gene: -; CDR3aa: ASSLQGGYYEQY
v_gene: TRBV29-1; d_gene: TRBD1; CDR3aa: SSKGAGLNTEAF
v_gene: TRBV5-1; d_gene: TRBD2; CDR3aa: ASSPSASGRTREQY
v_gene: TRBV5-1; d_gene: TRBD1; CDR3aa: ASSWGAGTGVSYEQY
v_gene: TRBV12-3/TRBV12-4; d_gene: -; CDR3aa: ASSWRWGVGEQY
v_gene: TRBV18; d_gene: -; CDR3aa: ASSPAGSGENIQY
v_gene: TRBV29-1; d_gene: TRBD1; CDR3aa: SVEPGQGGKGYT
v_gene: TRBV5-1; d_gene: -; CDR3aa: ASSLDRTVIYEQY
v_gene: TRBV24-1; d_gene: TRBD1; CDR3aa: ATSDPGQATNTEAF
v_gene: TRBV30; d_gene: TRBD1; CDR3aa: AWSRGLQGEPLH
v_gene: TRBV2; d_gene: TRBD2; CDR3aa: ASSEIAGVGYEQY
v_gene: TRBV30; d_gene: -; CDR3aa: AWSVKGAYEQY
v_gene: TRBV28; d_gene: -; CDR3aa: ASSPAQTGLRQPQH
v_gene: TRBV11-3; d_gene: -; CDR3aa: ASSIRGKPTQY